A single sample is the source of the 16 T cell receptor beta chains below, sequenced in a study of T cells in women clearing cervical HPV infection. Profiling relied on immunoSEQ multiplex PCR, and the TCRdb table lists in-frame clones only, not all of them. In total, the table holds approximately 21,000 clones. Sequenced sample: blood buffy coat. These receptors all come from a woman aged 18-70 years with a cervical HPV16 infection that either progressed to CIN3+ or cleared (not recorded which).

For this clone: The read ends 3 residues shy of where the CDR3 ends; the end is completed using the germline J gene. The chain couples TRBV11-3 to TRBJ1-1; D uncertain. This CDR3 has 15 amino acids. With 4 bases removed from V and 0 bases from J, the gap between germline ends came to 12 bases. Germline CDR1 is SGHNT and CDR2 is YENEEA. CDR3 amino acids: CASSSASSMNTEAFF. The CDR3 bases that were read are TGTGCCAGCAGCTCCGCAAGTTCTATGAACACTGAA. Looking up the rest from reference TRBV11-3 and TRBJ1-1 gives the full variable domain: EAGVVQSPRYKIIEKKQPVAFWCNPISGHNTLYWYLQNLGQGPELLIRYENEEAVDDSQLPKDRFSAERLKGVDSTLKIQPAELGDSAVYLCASSSASSMNTEAFFGQGTRLTVV.

Turning to this clone: The read ends 3 residues before the CDR3 terminus; that terminus is restored from the germline J gene. The genes are TRBV7-2 and TRBJ2-7; D is unresolved. Germline V CDR1 and CDR2: SGHTA, FQGNSA. V lost 6 bases and J 0 bases, leaving 3 bases between the germline ends. The CDR3 is made up of 11 amino acids. Partial CDR3 DNA: TGTGCCAGCAGTAACTCCTACGAG. Translating gives CASSNSYE. The entire CDR3 is CASSNSYEQYF. Complete variable domain (other parts from reference TRBV7-2 and TRBJ2-7): GAGVSQSPSNKVTEKGKDVELRCDPISGHTALYWYRQSLGQGLEFLIYFQGNSAPDKSGLPSDRFSAERTGGSVSTLTIQRTQQEDSAVYLCASSNSYEQYFGPGTRLTVT.

On this clone itself: The read falls 3 residues short of the CDR3 end, and the missing part is taken from the germline J gene. The chain is built from TRBV19 and TRBJ2-3, with 7 bases lining up with TRBD2. This CDR3 region has 12 residues. The germline V gene encodes CDR1 LNHDA and CDR2 SQIVND (reference sequence). The CDR3 DNA, read in part, is TGTGCCAGTAGTATGGCGGGGGAGACG. Amino acids: CASSMAGET. The whole CDR3 region reads CASSMAGETQYF.

A remark on this clone: The read stops 3 residues short of the end of the CDR3; the missing end is completed from the germline J gene. J is TRBJ2-7 and V is TRBV12-3 or TRBV12-4, with D maybe TRBD2 (6 bases). Trimming removed 3 bases from V and 5 bases from J, with 26 bases in between. This CDR3 contains 18 residues. The CDR3 protein is CASSFRRSSGASLDEQYF. CDR3 DNA, as far as it was read: TGTGCCAGCAGTTTTAGAAGGAGTAGCGGAGCGTCCTTGGACGAG.

About this clone: The CDR3 end falls 3 residues outside the read, so it is completed with the germline J gene. V usage is TRBV29-1 and J usage is TRBJ1-2; D not certain. With 3 bases removed from V and 7 bases from J, the gap between germline ends came to 12 bases. CDR1 SQVTM and CDR2 ANQGSEA come from the germline V gene. This CDR3 comprises 12 residues. CDR3 DNA (partial): TGCAGCGTTGAGTCCAGAGAAAGTGGC. It is translated as CSVESRESG. The entire CDR3 protein reads CSVESRESGYTF.

A word on this clone: The read gets to within 3 residues of the CDR3 end, and the germline J gene fills in the rest. The V call is TRBV20-1, the J call TRBJ2-7; 10 bases are shared with TRBD1. Germline CDR1 reads DFQATT; CDR2 reads SNEGSKA (reference sequence). V dropped 3 bases and J dropped 2; count of bases not matched to a gene: 7. The CDR3 has 15 amino acids. The sequenced part of the CDR3 DNA is TGCAGTGCTAGGGGTGGGACAGGGGCTACCTACGAG. Its translation: CSARGGTGATYE. The whole CDR3 sequence reads CSARGGTGATYEQYF.

As to this clone: The CDR3 end lies 3 residues beyond the end of the read and is filled in from the germline J gene. The chain employs TRBV5-4 and TRBJ2-7; 8 nucleotides align to TRBD2. Germline lookup yields CDR1 SGHNT and CDR2 YYREEE (reference sequence). V trimming: 3 bases; J trimming: 3 bases; junction bases outside the gene matches: 11. The CDR3 covers 16 residues. Partial CDR3 DNA: TGTGCCAGCAGCTCCCCCCAGGCTAGCGGGCTCTACGAG. Encoded protein: CASSSPQASGLYE. Given in full, the CDR3 is CASSSPQASGLYEQYF.

As for this clone: The observed sequence ends 3 residues before the CDR3 terminus, with the missing tail filled in from the germline J gene. This chain joins TRBV20-1 and TRBJ2-2, with 8 bases identical to TRBD1. In germline, CDR1 is DFQATT, CDR2 SNEGSKA (reference sequence). The ends lost 3 bases at V and 5 bases at J; junction bases unmatched: 11. This CDR3 has 16 amino acids. The CDR3 bases that were read are TGCAGTGCTAGTCCCGGGACAGGTGTTGGTACCGGGGAG. This gives the protein CSASPGTGVGTGE. The full CDR3 is CSASPGTGVGTGELFF.

Comments on this clone: The read ends 3 residues early relative to the CDR3; the germline J gene fills the gap. The rearrangement joins TRBV20-1 to TRBJ1-4; D gene ambiguous. The CDR3 extends over 11 amino acids. V shed 6 bases and J shed 7 bases, with 9 bases lying between them. The germline V gene encodes CDR1 DFQATT and CDR2 SNEGSKA (reference sequence). The CDR3 here is CSATVVEKLFF. CDR3 DNA (partial): TGCAGTGCCACGGTGGTTGAAAAA.

A word on this clone: The sequenced fragment ends 3 residues before the CDR3 boundary, so the rest is inferred from the germline J gene. The J gene is TRBJ1-2, the V gene TRBV5-1; D unresolved. The V gene's germline CDR1 is SGHRS and CDR2 YFSETQ. The CDR3 is made up of 14 amino acids. With 4 bases removed from V and 4 bases from J, the gap between germline ends came to 14 bases. The CDR3 here is CASSSSSQSYGYTF. The DNA read from the CDR3 is TGCGCCAGCAGCAGTTCCTCACAGAGCTATGGC.

For this clone: The CDR3 is cut off 3 residues early in the read; its end comes from the germline J gene. This sequence joins TRBV30 and TRBJ1-4; tentatively, D is TRBD1 (6 bases). Trimming shortened V by 1 base and J by 7 bases, and 13 bases separated the two germline ends. Germline CDR1 reads GTSNPN; CDR2 reads SVGIG (reference sequence). The CDR3 is 14 residues long. Incomplete CDR3 DNA: TGTGCCTGGAGTGAGCAGTCAGGGGTTGAAAAA. Its protein is CAWSEQSGVEK. The complete CDR3 reads CAWSEQSGVEKLFF.

Worth noting for this clone: The CDR3 extends 3 residues past the end of the read, so its final part is completed from the germline J gene. V and J are TRBV19 and TRBJ2-2; D is uncertain. The CDR3 runs 13 residues. The germline V and J ends were trimmed by 6 bases and 4 bases, with 9 bases remaining between them. The V gene's germline CDR1 is LNHDA and CDR2 SQIVND (reference sequence). The sequenced CDR3 bases are TGTGCCAGTAGAGTGACATCCACCGGGGAG. The encoded protein is CASRVTSTGE. The entire CDR3 reads CASRVTSTGELFF.

In regard to this clone: The CDR3 end is not reached by the read, which stops 3 residues before it; the germline J gene fills it in. The J gene is TRBJ2-1, the V gene TRBV5-1; 11 bases are a match to TRBD1. Germline values: CDR1 SGHRS, CDR2 YFSETQ. Losses at the gene ends were 4 bases for V and 8 bases for J; bases not matched to a gene: 11. The CDR3 consists of 16 residues. The CDR3 region is CASSPGQGARVDEQFF. The CDR3 DNA, read in part, is TGCGCCAGCAGCCCTGGACAGGGGGCTAGGGTGGATGAG.

Regarding this clone: The read comes to an end 3 residues before the CDR3 does, leaving the germline J gene to fill in the end. The rearrangement links TRBV20-1 to TRBJ2-7; 7 bases fit TRBD2. With 3 bases clipped from V and 2 bases from J, the junction kept 4 bases outside the gene matches. Germline CDR1 reads DFQATT; CDR2 reads SNEGSKA (reference sequence). The length of the CDR3 is 13 residues. The CDR3 DNA, read in part, is TGCAGTGCTAGCAGCGGGACGGCCTACGAG. Protein: CSASSGTAYE. The full CDR3 protein is CSASSGTAYEQYF.

Regarding this clone: The DNA ends 3 residues before the CDR3 does, and the rest of the CDR3 is filled in from the germline J gene. The rearrangement links TRBV20-1 to TRBJ2-1, with TRBD2 matching over 9 bases. Germline V gene sequence: CDR1 DFQATT, CDR2 SNEGSKA (reference sequence). This CDR3 has 14 amino acids. V trimming: 5 bases; J trimming: 7 bases; junction bases outside the gene matches: 9. CDR3 amino acids: CSAGSSGDHNEQFF. The part of the CDR3 DNA that was read is TGCAGTGCTGGATCTAGCGGGGACCATAATGAG.

Comments on this clone: One junction end disagrees with the germline gene, perhaps due to a read error. The observed sequence ends 3 residues before the CDR3 terminus, with the missing tail filled in from the germline J gene. The chain couples TRBV7-3 to TRBJ2-3, with a weak D call TRBD1 (6 bases). Germline V gene lookup returns CDR1 SGHTA and CDR2 FQGTGA. This CDR3 region has 14 residues. The CDR3 DNA, read in part, is TGTGCCAGCAGCTCAGGGGCTATCCCAGAGACG. This gives the protein CASSSGAIPET. The entire CDR3 reads CASSSGAIPETQYF.